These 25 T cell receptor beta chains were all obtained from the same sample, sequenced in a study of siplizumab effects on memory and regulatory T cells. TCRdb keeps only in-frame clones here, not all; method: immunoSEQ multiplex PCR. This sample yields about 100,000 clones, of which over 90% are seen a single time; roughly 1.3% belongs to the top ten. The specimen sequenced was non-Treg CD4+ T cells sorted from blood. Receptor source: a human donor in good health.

The CDR3 nucleotides are TGTGCCAGCAGTTACAGGGCTCAGCCCCAGCATTTT. Encoded protein: CASSYRAQPQHF. V gene TRBV28 combines with J gene TRBJ1-5, with D maybe TRBD1 (6 bases). The V gene lost 4 bases and the J gene lost 6 bases, with 7 bases spanning the gap. Germline CDR1 and CDR2: MDHEN and SYDVKM. This CDR3 comprises 12 residues.

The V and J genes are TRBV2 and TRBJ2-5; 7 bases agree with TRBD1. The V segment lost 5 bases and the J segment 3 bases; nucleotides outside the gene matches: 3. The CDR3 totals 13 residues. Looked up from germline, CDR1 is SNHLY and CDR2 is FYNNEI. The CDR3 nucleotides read TGTGCCAGCAGTCGAGACAGGGAAGAGACCCAGTACTTC. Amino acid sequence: CASSRDREETQYF.

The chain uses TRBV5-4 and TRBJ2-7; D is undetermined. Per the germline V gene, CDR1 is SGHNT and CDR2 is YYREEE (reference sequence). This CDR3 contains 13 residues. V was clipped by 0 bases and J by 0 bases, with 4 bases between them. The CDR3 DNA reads TGTGCCAGCAGCTTGGCGGGCTCCTACGAGCAGTACTTC. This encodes CASSLAGSYEQYF.

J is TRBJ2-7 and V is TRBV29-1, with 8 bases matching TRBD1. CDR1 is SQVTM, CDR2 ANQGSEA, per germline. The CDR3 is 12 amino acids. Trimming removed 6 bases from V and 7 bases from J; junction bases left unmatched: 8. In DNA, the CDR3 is TGCAGCGTGGGGACAGGAGTACAAGAGCAGTACTTC. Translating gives CSVGTGVQEQYF.

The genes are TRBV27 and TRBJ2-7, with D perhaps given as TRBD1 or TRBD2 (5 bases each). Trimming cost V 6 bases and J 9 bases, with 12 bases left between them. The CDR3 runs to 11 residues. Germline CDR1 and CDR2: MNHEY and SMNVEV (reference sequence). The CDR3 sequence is CASSGRDGQYF. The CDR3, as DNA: TGTGCCAGCAGCGGAAGGGACGGGCAGTACTTC.

CDR3 bases: TGTGCCAGCAGCTTGGTAGATACGCAGTATTTT. Amino acid sequence: CASSLVDTQYF. This rearrangement joins TRBV11-2 to TRBJ2-3; D not certain. The CDR3 sequence is 11 residues long. Germline CDR1 is SGHAT and CDR2 is FQNNGV. V shed 3 bases and J shed 5 bases, with 3 bases lying between them. Complete variable domain (other parts from reference TRBV11-2 and TRBJ2-3): EAGVAQSPRYKIIEKRQSVAFWCNPISGHATLYWYQQILGQGPKLLIQFQNNGVVDDSQLPKDRFSAERLKGVDSTLKIQPAKLEDSAVYLCASSLVDTQYFGPGTRLTVL.

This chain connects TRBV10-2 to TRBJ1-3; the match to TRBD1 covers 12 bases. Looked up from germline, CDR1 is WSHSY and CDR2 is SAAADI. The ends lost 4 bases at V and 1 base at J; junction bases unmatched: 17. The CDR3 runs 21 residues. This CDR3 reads CASSAWIGFPGQGASGNTIYF. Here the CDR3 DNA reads TGCGCCAGCAGTGCTTGGATAGGGTTTCCGGGACAGGGGGCTTCTGGAAACACCATATATTTT.

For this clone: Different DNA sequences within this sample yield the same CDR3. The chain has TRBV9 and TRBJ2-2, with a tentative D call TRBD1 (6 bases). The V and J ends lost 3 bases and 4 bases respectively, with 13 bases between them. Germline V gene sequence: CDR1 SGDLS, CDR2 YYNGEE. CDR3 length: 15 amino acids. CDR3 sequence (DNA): TGTGCCAGCAGCGCGAGACAGGCGGTCACCGGGGAGCTGTTTTTT. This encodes CASSARQAVTGELFF.

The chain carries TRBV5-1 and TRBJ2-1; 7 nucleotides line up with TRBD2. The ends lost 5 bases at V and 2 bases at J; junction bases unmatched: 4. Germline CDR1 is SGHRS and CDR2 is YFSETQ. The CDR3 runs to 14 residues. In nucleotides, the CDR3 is TGCGCCAGCAGTTGGGAGGGGACCTACAATGAGCAGTTCTTC. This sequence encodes CASSWEGTYNEQFF. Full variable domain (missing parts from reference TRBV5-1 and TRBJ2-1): KAGVTQTPRYLIKTRGQQVTLSCSPISGHRSVSWYQQTPGQGLQFLFEYFSETQRNKGNFPGRFSGRQFSNSRSEMNVSTLELGDSALYLCASSWEGTYNEQFFGPGTRLTVL.

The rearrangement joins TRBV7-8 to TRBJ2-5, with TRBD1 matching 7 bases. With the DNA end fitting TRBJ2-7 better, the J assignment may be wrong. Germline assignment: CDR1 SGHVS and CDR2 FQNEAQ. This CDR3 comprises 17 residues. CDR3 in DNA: TGTGCCAGCAGCTTAGCGCCGGGGACAGCGTATTCCTACGAGCAGTACTTC. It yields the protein CASSLAPGTAYSYEQYF.

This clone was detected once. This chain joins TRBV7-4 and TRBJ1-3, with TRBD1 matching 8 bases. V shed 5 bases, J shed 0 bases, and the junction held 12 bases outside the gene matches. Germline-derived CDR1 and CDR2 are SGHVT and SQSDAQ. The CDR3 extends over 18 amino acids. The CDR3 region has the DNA TGTGCCAGCAGCAAAGGGACAGGTCCGAGCTGCTCTGGAAACACCATATATTTT. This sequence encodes CASSKGTGPSCSGNTIYF. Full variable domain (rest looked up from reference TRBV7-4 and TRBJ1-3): GAGVSQSPRYKVAKRGRDVALRCDSISGHVTLYWYRQTLGQGSEVLTYSQSDAQRDKSGRPSGRFSAERPERSVSTLKIQRTEQGDSAVYLCASSKGTGPSCSGNTIYFGEGSWLTVV.

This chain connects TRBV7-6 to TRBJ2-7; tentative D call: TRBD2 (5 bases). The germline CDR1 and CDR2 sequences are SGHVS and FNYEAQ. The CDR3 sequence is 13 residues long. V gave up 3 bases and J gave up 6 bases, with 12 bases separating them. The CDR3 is CASSFGDSGEQYF. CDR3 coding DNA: TGTGCCAGCAGCTTCGGGGATTCGGGCGAGCAGTACTTC.

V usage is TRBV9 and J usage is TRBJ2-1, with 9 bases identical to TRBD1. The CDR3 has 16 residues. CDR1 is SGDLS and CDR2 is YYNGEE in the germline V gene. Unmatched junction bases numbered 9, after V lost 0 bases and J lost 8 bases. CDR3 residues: CASSVDRDRAGDEQFF. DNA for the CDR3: TGTGCCAGCAGCGTAGACCGGGACAGGGCGGGTGATGAGCAGTTCTTC.

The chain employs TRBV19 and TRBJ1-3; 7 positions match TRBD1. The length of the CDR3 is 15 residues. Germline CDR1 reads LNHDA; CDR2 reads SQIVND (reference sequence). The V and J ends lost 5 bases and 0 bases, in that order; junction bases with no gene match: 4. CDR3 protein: CASSGQASSGNTIYF. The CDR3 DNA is TGTGCCAGTAGTGGACAGGCTAGCTCTGGAAACACCATATATTTT.

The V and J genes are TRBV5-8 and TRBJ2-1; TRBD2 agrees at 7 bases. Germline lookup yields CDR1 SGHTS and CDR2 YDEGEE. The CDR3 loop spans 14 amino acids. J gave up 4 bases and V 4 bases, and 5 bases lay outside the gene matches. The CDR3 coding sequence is TGTGCCAGCAGCCCGGGAGGACGGTACAATGAGCAGTTCTTC. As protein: CASSPGGRYNEQFF.

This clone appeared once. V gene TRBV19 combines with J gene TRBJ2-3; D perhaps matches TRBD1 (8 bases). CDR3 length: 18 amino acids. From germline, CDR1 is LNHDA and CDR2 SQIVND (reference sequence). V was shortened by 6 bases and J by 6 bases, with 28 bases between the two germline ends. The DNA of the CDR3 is TGTGCCAGTAGGTCGAACAGGGGGGGAGCTATTATCGGGGATACGCAGTATTTT. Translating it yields CASRSNRGGAIIGDTQYF. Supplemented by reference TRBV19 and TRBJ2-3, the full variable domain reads DGGITQSPKYLFRKEGQNVTLSCEQNLNHDAMYWYRQDPGQGLRLIYYSQIVNDFQKGDIAEGYSVSREKKESFPLTVTSAQKNPTAFYLCASRSNRGGAIIGDTQYFGPGTRLTVL.

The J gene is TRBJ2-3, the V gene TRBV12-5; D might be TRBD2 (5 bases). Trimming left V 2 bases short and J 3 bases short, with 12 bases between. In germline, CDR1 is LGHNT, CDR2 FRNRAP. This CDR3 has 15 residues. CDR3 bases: TGTGCTAGTGGTTTGAGTTTGGGGAGAACAGATACGCAGTATTTT. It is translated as CASGLSLGRTDTQYF.

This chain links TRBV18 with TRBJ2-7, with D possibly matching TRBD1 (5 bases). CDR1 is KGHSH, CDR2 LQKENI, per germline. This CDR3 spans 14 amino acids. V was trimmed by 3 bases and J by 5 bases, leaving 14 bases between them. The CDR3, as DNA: TGTGCCAGCTCACCGATAGGTCAGGGCCACGAGCAGTACTTC. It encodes CASSPIGQGHEQYF. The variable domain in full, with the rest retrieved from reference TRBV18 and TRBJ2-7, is NAGVMQNPRHLVRRRGQEARLRCSPMKGHSHVYWYRQLPEEGLKFMVYLQKENIIDESGMPKERFSAEFPKEGPSILRIQQVVRGDSAAYFCASSPIGQGHEQYFGPGTRLTVT.

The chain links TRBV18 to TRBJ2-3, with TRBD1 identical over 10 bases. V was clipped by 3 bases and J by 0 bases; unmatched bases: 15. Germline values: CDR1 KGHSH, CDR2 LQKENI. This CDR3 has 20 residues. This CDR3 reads CASSPFVGTGAPPSTDTQYF. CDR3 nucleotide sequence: TGTGCCAGCTCACCCTTCGTGGGGACAGGGGCCCCCCCTAGCACAGATACGCAGTATTTT.

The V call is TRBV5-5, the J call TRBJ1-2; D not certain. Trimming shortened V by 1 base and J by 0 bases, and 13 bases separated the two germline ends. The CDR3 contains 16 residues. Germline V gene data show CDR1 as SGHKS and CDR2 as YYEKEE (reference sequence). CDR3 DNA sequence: TGTGCCAGCAGCTTGCCGCAAACATCCGCTAACTATGGCTACACCTTC. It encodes CASSLPQTSANYGYTF.

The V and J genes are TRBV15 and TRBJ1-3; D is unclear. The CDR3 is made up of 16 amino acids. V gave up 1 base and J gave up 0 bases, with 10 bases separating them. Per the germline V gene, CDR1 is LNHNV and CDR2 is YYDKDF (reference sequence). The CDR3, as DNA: TGTGCCACCAGCAGAGGGGGAGTCATCTCTGGAAACACCATATATTTT. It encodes CATSRGGVISGNTIYF. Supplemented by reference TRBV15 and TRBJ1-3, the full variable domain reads DAMVIQNPRYQVTQFGKPVTLSCSQTLNHNVMYWYQQKSSQAPKLLFHYYDKDFNNEADTPDNFQSRRPNTSFCFLDIRSPGLGDTAMYLCATSRGGVISGNTIYFGEGSWLTVV.

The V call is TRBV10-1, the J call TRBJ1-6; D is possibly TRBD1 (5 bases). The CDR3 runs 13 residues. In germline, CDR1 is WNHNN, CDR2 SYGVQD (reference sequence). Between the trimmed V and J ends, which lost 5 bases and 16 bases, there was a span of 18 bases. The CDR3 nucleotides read TGCGCCAGCAGTCGGGCAGGGAGTAGCACTCTCCACTTT. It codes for CASSRAGSSTLHF.

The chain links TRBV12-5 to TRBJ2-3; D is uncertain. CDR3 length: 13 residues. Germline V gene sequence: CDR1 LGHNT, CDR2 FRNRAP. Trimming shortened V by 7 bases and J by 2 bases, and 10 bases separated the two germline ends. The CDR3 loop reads CASAPWTTDTQYF. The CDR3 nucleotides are TGTGCTAGTGCCCCTTGGACCACAGATACGCAGTATTTT. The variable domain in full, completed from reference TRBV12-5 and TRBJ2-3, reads DARVTQTPRHKVTEMGQEVTMRCQPILGHNTVFWYRQTMMQGLELLAYFRNRAPLDDSGMPKDRFSAEMPDATLATLKIQPSEPRDSAVYFCASAPWTTDTQYFGPGTRLTVL.

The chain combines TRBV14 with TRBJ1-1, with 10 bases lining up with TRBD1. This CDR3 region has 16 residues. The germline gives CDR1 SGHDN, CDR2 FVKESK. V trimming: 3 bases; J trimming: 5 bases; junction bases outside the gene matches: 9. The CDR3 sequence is CASSQSGQGRGTEAFF. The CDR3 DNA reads TGTGCCAGCAGCCAGTCGGGACAGGGGAGGGGAACTGAAGCTTTCTTT.

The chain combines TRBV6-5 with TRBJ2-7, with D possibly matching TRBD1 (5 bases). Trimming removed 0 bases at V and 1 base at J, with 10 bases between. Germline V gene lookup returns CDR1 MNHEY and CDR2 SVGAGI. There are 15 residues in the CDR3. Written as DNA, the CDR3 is TGTGCCAGCAGTTACTCGGTGGACATTTCCTACGAGCAGTACTTC. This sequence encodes CASSYSVDISYEQYF.